Following are 9 T cell receptor beta chains from one sample sequenced in a study of regulatory T cells in long-lasting Graves disease. The time point was: newly diagnosed GD, antithyroid drugs for less than 3 months. From RNA extracted from PBMCs, the TCR library was made. For TCR beta, libraries came from iRepertoire HTBI primers and Arm-PCR of CDR3 regions. TCRdb reanalysed the multiplex PCR reads using MiXCR and keeps one entry per CDR3 protein. The table lists under 700,000 distinct CDR3 sequences, about 16% of them singletons. This sample was also put to use in a study of T cells in Graves' hyperthyroidism and ophthalmopathy.

This specimen consisted of peripheral blood mononuclear cells (PBMCs), obtained at new diagnosis, from a patient treated with antithyroid drugs. Every receptor here comes from a woman aged 35-65 years with Graves disease.

This clonotype was seen repeatedly, ten times or more. The rearrangement joins TRBV2 to TRBJ1-5; 8 bases match TRBD1. Trimming at V came to 6 bases and at J to 5 bases, leaving 9 bases not matched to a gene. The CDR3 loop spans 15 amino acids. Per the germline V gene, CDR1 is SNHLY and CDR2 is FYNNEI. The DNA for the CDR3 is TGTGCCAGCAGCCTGGACAGGGTGGTTTATCAGCCCCAGCATTTT. It yields the protein CASSLDRVVYQPQHF.

The table lists this clonotype with many counts. The V call is TRBV28, the J call TRBJ2-2; tentatively, D is TRBD1 or TRBD2 (5 bases each). This CDR3 is 15 amino acids long. From germline, CDR1 is MDHEN and CDR2 SYDVKM. The V end was cut by 6 bases, the J end by 5 bases, with 16 bases between. For the CDR3, the DNA is TGTGCCAGCAGCCCCGGGACCTCGGGGACCGGGGAGCTGTTTTTT. Translating it yields CASSPGTSGTGELFF.

As for this clonotype: This may be a read error: a much more frequent sequence differs by one nucleotide. This CDR3 fails to terminate in the conserved phenylalanine or tryptophan, so it likely reflects a read error. This chain joins TRBV4-1 and TRBJ2-5, with D possibly being TRBD1 (7 bases). TRBJ2-7 explains the end of the DNA better; the J call may be wrong. The germline V gene encodes CDR1 MGHRA and CDR2 YSYEKL. This CDR3 has 15 residues. CDR3 region: CASSVPGGRDYEQYL. The CDR3 DNA reads as TGCGCCAGCAGCGTACCAGGGGGGCGGGACTACGAGCAGTACCTC.

On this clonotype: The CDR3 does not end in the conserved phenylalanine or tryptophan, so this is likely a read error. The DNA is left out, because the CDR3 cannot be placed on it with certainty; the CDR3 is given as TCRdb lists it. The chain is built from TRBV7-9 and TRBJ1-1. CDR1 is SEHNR and CDR2 is FQNEAQ in the germline V gene (reference sequence). The CDR3 length equals 15 residues, ends included. The CDR3: CAIRPSGSLNTEAFS.

A few counts support this clonotype. The chain recombines TRBV4-1 with TRBJ2-1; D call uncertain. V was shortened by 1 base and J by 8 bases, with 9 bases between the two germline ends. In germline, CDR1 is MGHRA, CDR2 YSYEKL. The CDR3 is made up of 13 amino acids. The CDR3 loop is CASSQVGSDEQFF. The CDR3 coding sequence is TGCGCCAGCAGCCAAGTCGGCAGCGATGAGCAGTTCTTC.

The chain carries TRBV29-1 and TRBJ2-5; D is unresolved. Germline-derived CDR1 and CDR2 are SQVTM and ANQGSEA. This CDR3 comprises 13 residues. V lost 1 base and J lost 4, with 10 bases in between. The CDR3 DNA is TGCAGCGTTGAAGGGACCATTGGAGAGACCCAGTACTTC. Encoded protein: CSVEGTIGETQYF. Filled out from reference TRBV29-1 and TRBJ2-5, the complete variable domain reads SAVISQKPSRDICQRGTSLTIQCQVDSQVTMMFWYRQQPGQSLTLIATANQGSEATYESGFVIDKFPISRPNLTFSTLTVSNMSPEDSSIYLCSVEGTIGETQYFGPGTRLLVL.

This clonotype was found many times. The V gene is TRBV12-3 or TRBV12-4, the J gene TRBJ2-1; the match to TRBD2 covers 8 bases. CDR3 length: 15 residues. The trim removed 7 bases at V and 5 bases at J, leaving 10 bases unmatched. The CDR3 DNA reads as TGTGCCAGCACCTCGGGGGGGGGGCAGGACAATGAGCAGTTCTTC. This codes for CASTSGGGQDNEQFF.

This clonotype came up a few times. V is TRBV28 and J is TRBJ1-4, with D perhaps matching TRBD1 (5 bases). The ends were cut back, 4 bases at V and 7 bases at J, with 22 bases in the middle. CDR1 and CDR2 (germline): MDHEN, SYDVKM. CDR3 length: 17 amino acids. The CDR3 coding sequence is TGTGCCAGCAGTTGGGACTTCCTGGGAGCATCGGGTGAAAAACTGTTTTTT. As protein: CASSWDFLGASGEKLFF. The complete variable domain, with remaining parts taken from reference TRBV28 and TRBJ1-4, reads DVKVTQSSRYLVKRTGEKVFLECVQDMDHENMFWYRQDPGLGLRLIYFSYDVKMKEKGDIPEGYSVSREKKERFSLILESASTNQTSMYLCASSWDFLGASGEKLFFGSGTQLSVL.

The chain is built from TRBV28 and TRBJ2-2; possible D gene TRBD1, 6 bases. Between the trimmed V and J ends, which lost 10 bases and 1 base, there was a span of 10 bases. The germline CDR1 and CDR2 sequences are MDHEN and SYDVKM. This CDR3 spans 13 amino acids. The CDR3 DNA is TGTGCCACCGACAGGCGGAACACCGGGGAGCTGTTTTTT. It translates to CATDRRNTGELFF.